The rows below give T cell receptor beta chains drawn from one sample of a study of beta chain features in type 1 diabetes. The data were produced by immunoSEQ multiplex PCR, yet TCRdb's version contains in-frame clones alone and is incomplete. Among approximately 250,000 clones listed, approximately 25% were seen once. Sequencing was done on a sample of naive CD4+ T cells from blood. These receptors came from a woman younger than 45 with type 1 diabetes. Both conserved end residues are part of each CDR3. The D gene is left open where the match is weak. For some rows the clone size is stated as once, few or many, or as a class when expanded; others skip it.

NA,NA,TRBJ2-1,TRBV4-2,CASSQGVGGTDEQFF,TGTGCCAGCAGCCAAGGGGTGGGGGGAACGGATGAGCAGTTCTTC
NA,NA,TRBJ2-5,TRBV20-1,CSASSETQYF,TGCAGTGCTAGCAGTGAGACCCAGTACTTC
few,TRBD1,TRBJ1-1,TRBV27,CASSFDRVNTEAFF,TGTGCCAGCAGTTTTGACAGGGTAAACACTGAAGCTTTCTTT
NA,NA,TRBJ1-2,TRBV30,CAWSPTENYGYTF,TGTGCCTGGAGTCCAACAGAGAACTATGGCTACACCTTC
once,NA,TRBJ1-1,TRBV15,CATSISALGGAFF,TGTGCCACCAGCATCAGCGCTTTAGGAGGAGCTTTCTTT
few,NA,TRBJ2-7,TRBV27,CASSLSLGGEQYF,TGTGCCAGCAGTTTATCGTTAGGAGGAGAGCAGTACTTC
few,TRBD2,TRBJ2-1,TRBV9,CASSITGTSGNNEQFF,TGTGCCAGCAGCATTACCGGGACTAGCGGCAACAATGAGCAGTTCTTC
NA,NA,TRBJ1-1,TRBV14,CASSQHTGSEAFF,TGTGCCAGCAGCCAACATACGGGTTCTGAAGCTTTCTTT
few,NA,TRBJ1-2,TRBV29-1,CSVAPRGGYGYTF,TGCAGCGTCGCGCCTAGGGGTGGCTATGGCTACACCTTC
NA,TRBD1,TRBJ1-4,TRBV27,CATIWVGQGTQHSEKLFF,TGTGCCACCATATGGGTGGGACAGGGAACGCAGCATTCCGAAAAACTGTTTTTT
NA,TRBD2,TRBJ2-3,TRBV10-3,CAIRGGLAEDTQYF,TGTGCCATCAGGGGGGGACTAGCGGAAGATACGCAGTATTTT
NA,TRBD2,TRBJ2-1,TRBV29-1,CSAPGTSVNEQFF,TGCAGCGCTCCCGGGACTAGCGTGAATGAGCAGTTCTTC
few,NA,TRBJ2-1,TRBV7-2,CASSFRLPGTNEQFF,TGTGCCAGCAGCTTCCGACTACCGGGTACCAATGAGCAGTTCTTC
NA,NA,TRBJ2-7,TRBV7-3,CASSLKPNAENEQYF,TGTGCCAGCAGCTTAAAGCCGAATGCCGAAAACGAGCAGTACTTC
few,NA,TRBJ2-7,TRBV29-1,CSALGQLKKGEQYF,TGCAGCGCCCTAGGACAGTTAAAGAAGGGCGAGCAGTACTTC
NA,NA,TRBJ1-2,TRBV28,CASSLPPYGYTF,TGTGCCAGCAGCCTACCCCCATATGGCTACACCTTC
NA,TRBD1,TRBJ2-7,TRBV7-8,CASSYSTGGSYEQYF,TGTGCCAGCAGTTACTCGACAGGGGGTTCCTACGAGCAGTACTTC
NA,TRBD1,TRBJ2-7,TRBV30,CAWKVGTGFYEQYF,TGTGCCTGGAAGGTCGGGACAGGTTTCTACGAGCAGTACTTC
few,NA,TRBJ2-7,TRBV2,CASTGFNEQYF,TGTGCCAGCACGGGATTCAACGAGCAGTACTTC
few,NA,TRBJ2-5,TRBV30,CAFAGTETQYF,TGTGCCTTCGCGGGAACGGAGACCCAGTACTTC
NA,TRBD1,TRBJ1-2,TRBV28,CASSLTGEGYGYTF,TGTGCCAGCAGTTTGACAGGGGAGGGCTATGGCTACACCTTC
NA,NA,TRBJ2-7,TRBV18,CASSPAGSSYEQYF,TGTGCCAGCTCACCCGCCGGGTCTTCCTACGAGCAGTACTTC
NA,TRBD1,TRBJ2-4,TRBV5-8,CASSLVDRAIMAKNIQYF,TGTGCCAGCAGCTTGGTGGACAGGGCAATTATGGCCAAAAACATTCAGTACTTC
NA,NA,TRBJ2-2,TRBV6-5,CASTAYTGELFF,TGTGCCAGCACTGCGTACACCGGGGAGCTGTTTTTT
NA,NA,TRBJ2-1,TRBV5-1,CASSLDPVIYNEQFF,TGCGCCAGCAGCTTGGATCCAGTAATCTACAATGAGCAGTTCTTC
few,NA,TRBJ1-1,TRBV5-1,CASSLAPLNTEAFF,TGCGCCAGCAGCTTGGCCCCCTTGAACACTGAAGCTTTCTTT
NA,NA,TRBJ2-1,TRBV28,CASSLEDLVF,TGTGCCAGCAGTTTGGAGGATCTGGTCTTC
few,TRBD1,TRBJ1-4,TRBV30,CAWSVLRGHEKLFF,TGTGCCTGGAGTGTACTGAGGGGGCATGAAAAACTGTTTTTT
few,TRBD2,TRBJ2-4,TRBV4-1,CASSQEGAGGRVGNIQYF,TGCGCCAGCAGCCAAGAAGGGGCTGGCGGGAGGGTAGGAAACATTCAGTACTTC
NA,TRBD2,TRBJ2-1,TRBV7-2,CASSLRAGKLYEQFF,TGTGCCAGCAGCCTACGAGCGGGAAAATTATATGAGCAGTTCTTC
NA,TRBD1,TRBJ1-1,TRBV20-1,CSAQRGQEAFF,TGCAGTGCTCAGAGGGGGCAAGAGGCTTTCTTT
NA,TRBD1,TRBJ2-7,TRBV6-5,CASSYSIGTGFYEQYF,TGTGCCAGCAGTTACTCGATTGGGACAGGGTTCTACGAGCAGTACTTC
NA,NA,TRBJ1-2,TRBV30,CAWSTVENYGYTF,TGTGCCTGGAGTACAGTGGAAAACTATGGCTACACCTTC
NA,NA,TRBJ2-1,TRBV5-1,CASSTPTGTYNEQFF,TGCGCCAGCAGTACTCCTACCGGGACTTACAATGAGCAGTTCTTC
few,TRBD1,TRBJ1-1,TRBV14,CASSQYQGQGAFF,TGTGCCAGCAGCCAATATCAGGGACAGGGCGCTTTCTTT
NA,NA,TRBJ1-2,TRBV30,CAWSSGGGYTF,TGTGCCTGGTCCTCGGGGGGGGGCTACACCTTC